This note documents a single T cell receptor (beta chain) sequence. Its target is unknown. V gave up 8 bases and J gave up 8 bases, with 9 bases separating them. Per germline, CDR1 MNHEY and CDR2 SVGAGI. This CDR3 has 10 amino acids. These data originate in a study of cytomegalovirus exposure and HLA in healthy donors. Among the donors, all were healthy bone marrow donors. Findings and limits, study-wide: Most TCR sequences were rare, but some public TCRs occurred in many donors. Earlier findings revealed that most TCR beta V segments proved productive either about 87% or about 30% of the time. Later analysis placed DRB1 highest and HLA-C lowest in TCR association rates, which differed by HLA locus.

It was with 60 Vbeta and 13 Jbeta primers that the PCR ran. The repertoire was sequenced with immunoSEQ multiplex PCR; TCRdb's copy has only in-frame clones and lacks some. This table lists some 130,000 clones. V is TRBV6-5 and J is TRBJ1-2, with D possibly TRBD1 on 5 matching bases. The source material was PBMCs. The clonotype comes from a woman aged 60-75 years in good health and CMV-seronegative. DNA of the CDR3: TGTGCCAGCCGGGGGGACGGCTACACCTTC. Encoded protein: CASRGDGYTF.